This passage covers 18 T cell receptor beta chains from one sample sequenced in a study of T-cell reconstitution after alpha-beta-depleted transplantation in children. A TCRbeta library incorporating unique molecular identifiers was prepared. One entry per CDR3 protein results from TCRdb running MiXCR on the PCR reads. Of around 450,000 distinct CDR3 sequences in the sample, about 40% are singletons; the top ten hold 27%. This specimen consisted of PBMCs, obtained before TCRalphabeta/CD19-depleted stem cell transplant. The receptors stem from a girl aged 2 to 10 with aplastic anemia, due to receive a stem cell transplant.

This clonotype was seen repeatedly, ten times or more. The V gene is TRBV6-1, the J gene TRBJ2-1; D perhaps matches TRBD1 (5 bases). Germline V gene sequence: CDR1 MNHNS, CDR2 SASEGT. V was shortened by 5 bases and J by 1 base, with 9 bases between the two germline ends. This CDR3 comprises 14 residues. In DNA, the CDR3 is TGTGCCAGCAGTACCCAGGGATCCTACAATGAGCAGTTCTTC. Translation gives CASSTQGSYNEQFF.

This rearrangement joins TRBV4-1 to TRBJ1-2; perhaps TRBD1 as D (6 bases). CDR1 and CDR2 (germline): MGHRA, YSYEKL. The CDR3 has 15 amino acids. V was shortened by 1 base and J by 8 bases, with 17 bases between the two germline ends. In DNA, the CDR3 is TGCGCCAGCAGCCAAGGGAGGGGGGCGCGGTCGGGCTACACCTTC. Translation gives CASSQGRGARSGYTF.

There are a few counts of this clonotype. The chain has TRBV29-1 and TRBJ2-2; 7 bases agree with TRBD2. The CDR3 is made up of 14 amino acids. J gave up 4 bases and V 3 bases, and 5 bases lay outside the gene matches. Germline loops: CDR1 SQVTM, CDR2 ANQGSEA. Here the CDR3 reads CSVDAGAGTGELFF. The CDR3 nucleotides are TGCAGCGTTGATGCGGGAGCGGGCACCGGGGAGCTGTTTTTT.

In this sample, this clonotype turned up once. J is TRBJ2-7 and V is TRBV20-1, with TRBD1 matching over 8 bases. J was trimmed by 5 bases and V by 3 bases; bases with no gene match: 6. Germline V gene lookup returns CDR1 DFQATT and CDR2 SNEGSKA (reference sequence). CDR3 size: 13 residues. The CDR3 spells CSARRTGKDEQYF. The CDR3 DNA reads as TGCAGTGCTAGGAGGACAGGGAAAGACGAGCAGTACTTC.

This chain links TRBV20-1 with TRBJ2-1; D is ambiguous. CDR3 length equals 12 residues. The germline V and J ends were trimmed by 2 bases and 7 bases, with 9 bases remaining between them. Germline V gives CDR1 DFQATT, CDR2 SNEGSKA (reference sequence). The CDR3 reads CSARYVGNEQFF. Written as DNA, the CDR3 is TGCAGTGCTAGATATGTGGGGAATGAGCAGTTCTTC.

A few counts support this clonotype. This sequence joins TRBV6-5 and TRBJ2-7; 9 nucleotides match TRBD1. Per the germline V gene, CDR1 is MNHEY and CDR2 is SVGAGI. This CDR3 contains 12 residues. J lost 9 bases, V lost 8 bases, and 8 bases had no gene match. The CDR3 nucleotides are TGTGCCAGCCGGGACAGGGTTAGTCTGCAGTACTTC. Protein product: CASRDRVSLQYF.

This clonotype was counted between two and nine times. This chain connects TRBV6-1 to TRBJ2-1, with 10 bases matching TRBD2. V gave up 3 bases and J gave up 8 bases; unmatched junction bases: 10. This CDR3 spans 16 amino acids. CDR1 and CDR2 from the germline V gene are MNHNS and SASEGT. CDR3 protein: CASSDDGTSVRHEQFF. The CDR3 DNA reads TGTGCCAGCAGTGACGACGGGACTAGCGTACGTCATGAGCAGTTCTTC.

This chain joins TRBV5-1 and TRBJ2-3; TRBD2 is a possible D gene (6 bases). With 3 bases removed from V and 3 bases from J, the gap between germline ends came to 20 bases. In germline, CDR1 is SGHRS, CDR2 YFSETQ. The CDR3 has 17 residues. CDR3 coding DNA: TGCGCCAGCAGCTCTAGCCAAGACTCCCGGGGGACAGATACGCAGTATTTT. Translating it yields CASSSSQDSRGTDTQYF.

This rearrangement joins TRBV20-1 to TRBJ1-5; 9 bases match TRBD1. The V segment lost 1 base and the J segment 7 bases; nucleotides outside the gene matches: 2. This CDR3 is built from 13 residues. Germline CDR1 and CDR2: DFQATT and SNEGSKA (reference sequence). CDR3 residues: CSARGDRAQPQHF. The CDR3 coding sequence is TGCAGTGCTAGAGGGGACAGGGCCCAGCCCCAGCATTTT.

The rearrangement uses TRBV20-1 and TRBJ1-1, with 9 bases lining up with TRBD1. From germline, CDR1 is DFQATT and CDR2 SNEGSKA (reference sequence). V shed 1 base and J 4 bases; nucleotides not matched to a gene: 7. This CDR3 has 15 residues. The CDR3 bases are TGCAGTGCTAGAGTGATGGGACAGGGTCTCACTGAAGCTTTCTTT. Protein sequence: CSARVMGQGLTEAFF.

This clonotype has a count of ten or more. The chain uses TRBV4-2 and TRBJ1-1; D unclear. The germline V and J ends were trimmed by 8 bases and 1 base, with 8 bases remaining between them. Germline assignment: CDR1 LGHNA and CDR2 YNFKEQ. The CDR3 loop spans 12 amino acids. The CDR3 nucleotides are TGTGCCAGCCGTAGCGGGAACACTGAAGCTTTCTTT. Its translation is CASRSGNTEAFF.

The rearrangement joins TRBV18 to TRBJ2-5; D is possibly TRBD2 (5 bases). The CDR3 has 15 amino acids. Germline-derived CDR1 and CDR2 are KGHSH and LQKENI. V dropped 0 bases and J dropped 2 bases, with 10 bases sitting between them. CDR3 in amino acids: CASSPPLAVQETQYF. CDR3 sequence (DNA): TGTGCCAGCTCACCACCCCTAGCTGTGCAAGAGACCCAGTACTTC.

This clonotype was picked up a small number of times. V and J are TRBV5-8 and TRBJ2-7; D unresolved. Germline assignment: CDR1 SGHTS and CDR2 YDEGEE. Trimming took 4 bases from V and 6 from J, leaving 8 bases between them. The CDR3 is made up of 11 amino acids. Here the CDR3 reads CASSQSPEQYF. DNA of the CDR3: TGTGCCAGCAGCCAGTCCCCCGAGCAGTACTTC.

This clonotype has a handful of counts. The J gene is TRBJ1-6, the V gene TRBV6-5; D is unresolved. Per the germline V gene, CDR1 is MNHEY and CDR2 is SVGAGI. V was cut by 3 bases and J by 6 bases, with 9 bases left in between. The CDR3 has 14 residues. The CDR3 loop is CASSYGGINSPLHF. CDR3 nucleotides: TGTGCCAGCAGTTATGGCGGTATTAATTCACCCCTCCACTTT.

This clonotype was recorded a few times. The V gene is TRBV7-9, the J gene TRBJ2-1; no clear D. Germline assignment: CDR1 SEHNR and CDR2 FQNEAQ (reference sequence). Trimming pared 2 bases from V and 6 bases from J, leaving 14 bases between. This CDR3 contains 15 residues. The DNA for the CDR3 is TGTGCCAGCAGCTTAAGAGAGTACACACGCAATGAGCAGTTCTTC. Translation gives CASSLREYTRNEQFF.

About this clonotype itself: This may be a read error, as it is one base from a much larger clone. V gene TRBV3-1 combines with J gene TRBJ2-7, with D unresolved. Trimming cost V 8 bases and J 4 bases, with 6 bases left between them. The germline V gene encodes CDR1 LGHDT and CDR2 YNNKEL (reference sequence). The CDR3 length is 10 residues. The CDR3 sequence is CASGEYEQYF. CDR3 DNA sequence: TGTGCCAGCGGCGAGTACGAGCAGTACTTC.

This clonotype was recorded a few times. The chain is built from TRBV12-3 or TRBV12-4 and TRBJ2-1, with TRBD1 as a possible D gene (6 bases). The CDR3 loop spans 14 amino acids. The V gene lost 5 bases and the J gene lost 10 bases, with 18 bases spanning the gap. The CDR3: CASSPQQGRAEQFF. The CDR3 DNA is TGTGCCAGCAGTCCTCAACAGGGTCGGGCGGAGCAGTTCTTC.

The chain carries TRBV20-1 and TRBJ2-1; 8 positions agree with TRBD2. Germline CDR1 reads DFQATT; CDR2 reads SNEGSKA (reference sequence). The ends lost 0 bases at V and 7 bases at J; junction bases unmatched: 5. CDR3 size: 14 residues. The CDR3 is CSAREGSGKNEQFF. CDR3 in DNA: TGCAGTGCTAGAGAGGGTAGCGGGAAGAATGAGCAGTTCTTC.